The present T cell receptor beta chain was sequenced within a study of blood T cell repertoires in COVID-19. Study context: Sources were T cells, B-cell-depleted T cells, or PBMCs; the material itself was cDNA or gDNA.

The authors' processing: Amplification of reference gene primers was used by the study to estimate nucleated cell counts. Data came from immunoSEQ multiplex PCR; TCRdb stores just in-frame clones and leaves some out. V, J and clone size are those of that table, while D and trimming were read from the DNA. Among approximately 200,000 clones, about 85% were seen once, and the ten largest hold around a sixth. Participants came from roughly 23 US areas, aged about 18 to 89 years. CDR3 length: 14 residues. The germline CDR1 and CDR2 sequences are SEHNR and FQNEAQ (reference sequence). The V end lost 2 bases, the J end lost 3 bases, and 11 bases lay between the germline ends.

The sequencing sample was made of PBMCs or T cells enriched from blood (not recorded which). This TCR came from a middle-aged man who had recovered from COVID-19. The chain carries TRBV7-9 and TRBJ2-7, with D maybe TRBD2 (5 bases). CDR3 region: CASSLSRSGYEQYF. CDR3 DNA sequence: TGTGCCAGCAGCTTAAGCAGGAGCGGCTACGAGCAGTACTTC.